These T cell receptor beta chains were read from a single sample in a study of cytomegalovirus exposure and HLA in healthy donors. Libraries were prepared by immunoSEQ multiplex PCR; TCRdb keeps only in-frame clonotypes and omits some of them. The data hold about 180,000 clones, with roughly 79% observed a single time. Material: PBMCs. These receptor sequences come from a man aged 25 to 40 in good health and CMV-seronegative. CDR3s include the opening cysteine and the closing phenylalanine or tryptophan. The D gene is left open where the match is weak. The size of a clone is reported for some rows only, either as once, few or many, or as a class for expanded clones.

-	TRBV7-8	TRBD1	TRBJ1-2	TGTGCCAGCAGCCCCCCTCGACAGGGAAGAATGGTTCACTATGGCTACACCTTC	CASSPPRQGRMVHYGYTF
-	TRBV7-9	-	TRBJ2-7	TGTGCCAGCAGCCCAGGAGGGACCTTTTACTACGAGCAGTACTTC	CASSPGGTFYYEQYF
-	TRBV7-2	-	TRBJ2-7	TGTGCCAGCAGCTTACTGGACGGGAGCTCCTACGAGCAGTACTTC	CASSLLDGSSYEQYF
few	TRBV7-2	-	TRBJ2-7	TGTGCCAGCAGCCAGGGCGGTAGCAGTTACGAGCAGTACTTC	CASSQGGSSYEQYF
-	TRBV4-3	TRBD2	TRBJ2-7	TGCGCCAGCAGCCAAGCGGTAGCGGGAGGGCCAGATTCCTACGAGCAGTACTTC	CASSQAVAGGPDSYEQYF
-	TRBV5-4	TRBD1	TRBJ1-4	TGTGCCAGCAGCGCCCAACTCGGGACAGGGGTTAGTGAAAAACTGTTTTTT	CASSAQLGTGVSEKLFF
-	TRBV29-1	-	TRBJ1-5	TGCAGCGTTTCACTGGGCGTGGGTGGGCCCCAGCATTTT	CSVSLGVGGPQHF
-	TRBV19	TRBD1	TRBJ1-2	TGTGCCAGTAGTACCATGGACAGGGCTGGCTACACCTTC	CASSTMDRAGYTF
-	TRBV6-1	TRBD1	TRBJ1-3	TGTGCCAGCAGGGACAGGGCTGGAAACACCATATATTTT	CASRDRAGNTIYF
-	TRBV19	TRBD1	TRBJ2-5	TGTGCCAGTAGTCCAGGACAGGGGGCAGAGACCCAGTACTTC	CASSPGQGAETQYF
-	TRBV7-3	-	TRBJ1-1	TGTGCCAGCAGCTTACAGGTGAACACTGAAGCTTTCTTT	CASSLQVNTEAFF
-	TRBV7-9	-	TRBJ2-3	TGTGCCAGCAGCTCTAGAGATACGCAGTATTTT	CASSSRDTQYF
-	TRBV29-1	TRBD1	TRBJ1-2	TGCAGCGTTGAAGGACGACGGGGACAGAAAGACTATGGCTACACCTTC	CSVEGRRGQKDYGYTF
-	TRBV7-2	-	TRBJ2-7	TGTGCCAGCAGCTTAGGTCTGGGAGGCTACGAGCAGTACTTC	CASSLGLGGYEQYF
-	TRBV30	TRBD1	TRBJ1-6	TGTGCCTGGTCTCCCCAGGGACAGAGTGGCCCTATATGGTCACCCCTCCACTTT	CAWSPQGQSGPIWSPLHF
-	TRBV5-1	-	TRBJ2-6	TGCGCCAGCAGCTTGACACCGGGGGCCAACGTCCTGACTTTC	CASSLTPGANVLTF
-	TRBV9	TRBD2	TRBJ2-7	TGTGCCAGCAGCGTAGCTAGCGGGAGCAGGTACGAGCAGTACTTC	CASSVASGSRYEQYF
-	TRBV23-1	-	TRBJ2-2	TGCGCCAGCAGTCAAGGGGCCAGTGGAGACACCGGGGAGCTGTTTTTT	CASSQGASGDTGELFF
-	TRBV7-9	-	TRBJ2-7	TGTGCCAGCAGCGCCGGGACTGTCTACGAGCAGTACTTC	CASSAGTVYEQYF
-	TRBV28	-	TRBJ1-1	TGTGCCAGCAGTTCCTTGGAGTTGAACACTGAAGCTTTCTTT	CASSSLELNTEAFF
-	TRBV7-9	-	TRBJ1-2	TGTGCCAGCAGAGGCAGGGATGGCTACACCTTC	CASRGRDGYTF
-	TRBV19	-	TRBJ2-5	TGTGCCAGTAGTTATGGACAGAAACAAGAGACCCAGTACTTC	CASSYGQKQETQYF
few	TRBV5-1	TRBD1	TRBJ2-7	TGCGCCAGCAGCTGGGCAGGGGGCTCCTACGAGCAGTACTTC	CASSWAGGSYEQYF
-	TRBV5-6	-	TRBJ1-6	TGTGCCAGCAGCTTGAGGCGGAATTCACCCCTCCACTTT	CASSLRRNSPLHF
once	TRBV19	-	TRBJ2-1	TGTGCCAGTAGTACAGGGAATACATACAATGAGCAGTTCTTC	CASSTGNTYNEQFF
-	TRBV4-3	TRBD1	TRBJ1-2	TGCGCCAGCAGCCAACTAGAACAGGGGGCCTATGGCTACACCTTC	CASSQLEQGAYGYTF
-	TRBV7-2	-	TRBJ1-5	TGTGCCAGCAGCTTAGGATACGGTCAGCCCCAGCATTTT	CASSLGYGQPQHF
-	TRBV4-2	-	TRBJ1-3	TGTGCCAGCAGCCAAGACCAGTCCGGAAACACCATATATTTT	CASSQDQSGNTIYF
-	TRBV28	-	TRBJ1-1	TGTGCCAGCAGTTTTGGCGGGAAGGCTGAAGCTTTCTTT	CASSFGGKAEAFF
-	TRBV29-1	-	TRBJ2-3	TGCAGCGTTGGGGCCCTACGGGATACGCAGTATTTT	CSVGALRDTQYF
-	TRBV2	-	TRBJ1-4	TGTGCCAGCCAGGGAGGGCCAGATGAAAAACTGTTTTTT	CASQGGPDEKLFF
-	TRBV5-1	-	TRBJ1-4	TGCGCCAGCAGCTTATCAGACATGGAAAATGAAAAACTGTTTTTT	CASSLSDMENEKLFF
-	TRBV14	TRBD2	TRBJ2-5	TGTGCCAGCAGCGAACGACTCATTAGCGGGAAAGAGACCCAGTACTTC	CASSERLISGKETQYF
-	TRBV7-8	TRBD2	TRBJ2-7	TGTGCCAGCAGCTTAGTTGCTAGCGGACGCTACGAGCAGTACTTC	CASSLVASGRYEQYF
-	TRBV7-9	TRBD2	TRBJ2-7	TGTGCCAGCAGCTTAGTTGCGGGGGGGCCCTACGAGCAGTACTTC	CASSLVAGGPYEQYF
-	TRBV11-3	-	TRBJ2-2	TGTGCCAGCAGCGTTCTTACCGGGGAGCTGTTTTTT	CASSVLTGELFF
-	TRBV5-4	TRBD2	TRBJ2-1	TGTGCCAGCAGCTTGGCTAGCGGGTTCCGCTCCTACAATGAGCAGTTCTTC	CASSLASGFRSYNEQFF